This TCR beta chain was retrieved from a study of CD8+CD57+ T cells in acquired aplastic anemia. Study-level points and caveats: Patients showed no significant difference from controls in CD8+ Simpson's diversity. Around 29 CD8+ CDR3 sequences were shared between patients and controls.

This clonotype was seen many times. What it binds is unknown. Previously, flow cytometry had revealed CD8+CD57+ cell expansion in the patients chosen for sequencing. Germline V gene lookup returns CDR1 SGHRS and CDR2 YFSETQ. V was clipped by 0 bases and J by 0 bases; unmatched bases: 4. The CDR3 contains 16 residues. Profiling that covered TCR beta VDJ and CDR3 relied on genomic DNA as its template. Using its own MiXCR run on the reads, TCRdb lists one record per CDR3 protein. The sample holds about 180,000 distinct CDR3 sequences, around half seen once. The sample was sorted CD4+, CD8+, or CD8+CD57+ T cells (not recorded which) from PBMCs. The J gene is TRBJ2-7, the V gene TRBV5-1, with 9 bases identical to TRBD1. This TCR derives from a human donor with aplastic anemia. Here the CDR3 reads CASSLVQDRGSYEQYF. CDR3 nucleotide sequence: TGCGCCAGCAGCTTGGTTCAGGACAGGGGCTCCTACGAGCAGTACTTC.